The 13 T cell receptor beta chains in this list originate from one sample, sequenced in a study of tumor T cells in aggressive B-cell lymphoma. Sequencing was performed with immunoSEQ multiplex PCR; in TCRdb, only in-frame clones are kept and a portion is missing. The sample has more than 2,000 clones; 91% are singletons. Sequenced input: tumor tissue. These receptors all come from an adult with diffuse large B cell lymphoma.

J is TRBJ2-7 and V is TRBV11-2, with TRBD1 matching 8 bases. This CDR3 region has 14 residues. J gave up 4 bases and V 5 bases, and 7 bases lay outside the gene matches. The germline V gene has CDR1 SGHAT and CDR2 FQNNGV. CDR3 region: CASSLGQGGYEQYV. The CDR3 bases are TGTGCCAGCAGCCTTGGACAGGGTGGGTACGAGCAGTACGTC.

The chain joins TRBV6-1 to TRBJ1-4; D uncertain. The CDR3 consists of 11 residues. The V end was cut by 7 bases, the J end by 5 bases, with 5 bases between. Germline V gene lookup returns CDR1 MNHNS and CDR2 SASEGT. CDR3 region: CASNRNEKLFF. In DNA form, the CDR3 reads TGTGCCAGCAACAGAAATGAAAAACTGTTTTTT.

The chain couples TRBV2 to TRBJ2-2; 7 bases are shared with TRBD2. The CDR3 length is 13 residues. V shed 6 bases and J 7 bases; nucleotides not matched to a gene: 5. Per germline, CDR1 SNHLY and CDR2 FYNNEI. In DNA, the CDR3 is TGTGCCAGCAGGCGGGAGTTCGACGGGGAGCTGTTTTTT. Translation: CASRREFDGELFF.

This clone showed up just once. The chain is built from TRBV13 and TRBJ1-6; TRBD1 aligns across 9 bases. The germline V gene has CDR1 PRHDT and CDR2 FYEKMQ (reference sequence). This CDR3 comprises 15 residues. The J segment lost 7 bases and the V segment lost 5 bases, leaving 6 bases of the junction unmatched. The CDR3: CASSPGGQGNSPLHF. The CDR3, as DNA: TGTGCCAGCAGCCCCGGGGGACAGGGAAATTCACCCCTCCACTTT.

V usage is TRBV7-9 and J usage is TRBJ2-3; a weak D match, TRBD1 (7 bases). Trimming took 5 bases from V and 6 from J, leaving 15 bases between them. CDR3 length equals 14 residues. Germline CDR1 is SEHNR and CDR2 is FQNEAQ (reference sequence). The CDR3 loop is CASSPAGGYDTQYF. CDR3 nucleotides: TGTGCCAGCAGCCCCGCAGGGGGGTATGATACGCAGTATTTT.

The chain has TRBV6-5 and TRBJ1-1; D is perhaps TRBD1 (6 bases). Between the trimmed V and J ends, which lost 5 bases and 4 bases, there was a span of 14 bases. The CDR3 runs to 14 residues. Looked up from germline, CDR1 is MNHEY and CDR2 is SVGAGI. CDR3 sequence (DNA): TGTGCCAGCAGTGCCTACGGGGGGCCCACTGAAGCTTTCTTT. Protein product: CASSAYGGPTEAFF.

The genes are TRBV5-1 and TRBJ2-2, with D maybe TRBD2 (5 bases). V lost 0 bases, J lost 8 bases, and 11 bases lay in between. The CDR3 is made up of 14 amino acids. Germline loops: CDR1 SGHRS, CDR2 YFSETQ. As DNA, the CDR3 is TGCGCCAGCAGCTTGGAGAGGGTACCGGGGGAGCTGTTTTTT. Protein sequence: CASSLERVPGELFF.

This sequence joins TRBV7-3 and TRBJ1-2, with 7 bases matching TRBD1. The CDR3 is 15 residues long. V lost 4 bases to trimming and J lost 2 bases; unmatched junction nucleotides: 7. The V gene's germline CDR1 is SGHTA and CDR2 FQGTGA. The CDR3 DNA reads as TGTGCCAGCAGCTCTTCGGGACAGAGAAACTATGGCTACACCTTC. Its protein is CASSSSGQRNYGYTF.

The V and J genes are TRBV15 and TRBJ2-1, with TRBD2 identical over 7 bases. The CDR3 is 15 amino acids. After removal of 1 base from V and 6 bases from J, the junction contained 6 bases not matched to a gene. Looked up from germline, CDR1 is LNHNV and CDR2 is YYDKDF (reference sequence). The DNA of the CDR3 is TGTGCCACCAGCAGAGGTGGGGGGGTACCCAATGAGCAGTTCTTC. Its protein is CATSRGGGVPNEQFF.

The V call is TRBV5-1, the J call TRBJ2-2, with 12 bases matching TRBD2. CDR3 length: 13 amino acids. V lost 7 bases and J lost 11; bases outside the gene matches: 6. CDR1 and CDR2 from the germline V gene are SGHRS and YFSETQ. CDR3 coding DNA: TGCGCCAGCCTCTCCGGACTAGCGGGAGAGCTGTTTTTT. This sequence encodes CASLSGLAGELFF.

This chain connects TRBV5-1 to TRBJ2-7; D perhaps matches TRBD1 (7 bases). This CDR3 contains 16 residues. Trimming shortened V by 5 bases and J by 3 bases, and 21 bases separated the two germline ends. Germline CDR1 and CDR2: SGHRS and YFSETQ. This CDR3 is CASSRGTEGPIYEQYF. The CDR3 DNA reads TGCGCCAGCAGTCGCGGGACAGAGGGCCCAATCTACGAGCAGTACTTC.

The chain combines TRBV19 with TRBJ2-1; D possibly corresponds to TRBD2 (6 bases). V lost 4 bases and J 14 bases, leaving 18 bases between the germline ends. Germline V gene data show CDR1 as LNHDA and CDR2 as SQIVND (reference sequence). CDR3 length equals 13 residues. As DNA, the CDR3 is TGTGCCAGTAGTAGCCTCCCGGGGACGGGGGAGTTCTTC. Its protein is CASSSLPGTGEFF.

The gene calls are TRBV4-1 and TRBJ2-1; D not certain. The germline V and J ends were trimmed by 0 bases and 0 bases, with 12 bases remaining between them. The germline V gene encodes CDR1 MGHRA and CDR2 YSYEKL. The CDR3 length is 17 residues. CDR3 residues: CASSQERLRSSYNEQFF. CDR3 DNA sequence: TGCGCCAGCAGCCAAGAGAGACTGCGGTCCTCCTACAATGAGCAGTTCTTC.